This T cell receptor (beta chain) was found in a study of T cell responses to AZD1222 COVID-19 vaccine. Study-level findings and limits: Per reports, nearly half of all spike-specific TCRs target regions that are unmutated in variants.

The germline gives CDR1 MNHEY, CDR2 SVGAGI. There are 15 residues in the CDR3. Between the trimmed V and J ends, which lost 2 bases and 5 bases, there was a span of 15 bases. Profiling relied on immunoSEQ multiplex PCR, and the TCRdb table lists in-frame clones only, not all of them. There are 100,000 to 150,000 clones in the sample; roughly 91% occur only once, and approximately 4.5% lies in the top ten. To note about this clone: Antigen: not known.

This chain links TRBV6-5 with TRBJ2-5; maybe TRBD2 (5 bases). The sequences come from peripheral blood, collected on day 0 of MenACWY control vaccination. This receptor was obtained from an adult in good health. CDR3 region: CASSYPQSSQETQYF. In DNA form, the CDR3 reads TGTGCCAGCAGTTACCCTCAATCTAGCCAGGAGACCCAGTACTTC.